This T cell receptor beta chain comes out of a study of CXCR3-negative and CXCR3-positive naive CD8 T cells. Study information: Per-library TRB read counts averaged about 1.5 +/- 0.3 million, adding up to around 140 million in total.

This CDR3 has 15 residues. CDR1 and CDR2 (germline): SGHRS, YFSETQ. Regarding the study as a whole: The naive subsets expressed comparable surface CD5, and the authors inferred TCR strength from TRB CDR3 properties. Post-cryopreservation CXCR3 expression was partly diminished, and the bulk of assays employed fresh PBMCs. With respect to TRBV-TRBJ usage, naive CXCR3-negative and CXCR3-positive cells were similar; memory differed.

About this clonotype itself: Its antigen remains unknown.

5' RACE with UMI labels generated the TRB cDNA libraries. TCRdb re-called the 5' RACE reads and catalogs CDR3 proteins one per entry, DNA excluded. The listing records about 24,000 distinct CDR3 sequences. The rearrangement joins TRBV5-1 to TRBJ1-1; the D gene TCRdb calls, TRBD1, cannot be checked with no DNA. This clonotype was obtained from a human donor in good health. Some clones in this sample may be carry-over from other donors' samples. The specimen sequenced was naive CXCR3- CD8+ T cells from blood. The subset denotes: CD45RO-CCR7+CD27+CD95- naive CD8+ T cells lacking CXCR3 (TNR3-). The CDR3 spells CASSHGQGGNTEAFF.